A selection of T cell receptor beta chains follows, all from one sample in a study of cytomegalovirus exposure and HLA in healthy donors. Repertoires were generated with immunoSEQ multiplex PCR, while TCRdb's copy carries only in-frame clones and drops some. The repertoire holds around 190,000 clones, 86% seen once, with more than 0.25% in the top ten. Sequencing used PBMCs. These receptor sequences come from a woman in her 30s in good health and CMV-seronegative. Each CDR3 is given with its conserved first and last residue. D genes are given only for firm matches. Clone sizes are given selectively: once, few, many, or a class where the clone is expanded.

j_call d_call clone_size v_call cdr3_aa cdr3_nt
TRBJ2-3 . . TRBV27 CASSLRSTDTQYF TGTGCCAGCAGTTTACGTAGCACAGATACGCAGTATTTT
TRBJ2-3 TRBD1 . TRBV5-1 CASSHDRDSQMIPTDTQYF TGCGCCAGCAGCCACGACCGGGACAGCCAGATGATCCCCACAGATACGCAGTATTTT
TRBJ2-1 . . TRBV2 CASSEARGNEQFF TGTGCCAGCAGTGAAGCAAGGGGCAATGAGCAGTTCTTC
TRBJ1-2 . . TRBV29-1 CSVTKDYGYTF TGCAGCGTTACTAAAGACTATGGCTACACCTTC
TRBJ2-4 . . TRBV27 CASSLWGGSNIQYF TGTGCCAGCAGTTTATGGGGAGGATCGAACATTCAGTACTTC
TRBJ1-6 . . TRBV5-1 CASSGTGNSPLHF TGCGCCAGCAGCGGTACAGGCAATTCACCCCTCCACTTT
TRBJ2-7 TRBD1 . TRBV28 CASSPGQGVAYEQYF TGTGCCAGCAGTCCGGGACAGGGGGTTGCCTACGAGCAGTACTTC
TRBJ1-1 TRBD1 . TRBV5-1 CASSLKQGVNTEAFF TGCGCCAGCAGCTTGAAACAGGGGGTTAACACTGAAGCTTTCTTT
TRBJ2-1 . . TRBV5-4 CASSLGTESYNEQFF TGTGCCAGCAGCTTGGGGACAGAATCCTACAATGAGCAGTTCTTC
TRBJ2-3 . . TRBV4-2 CASSPLPGTQYF TGTGCCAGCAGCCCCCTCCCGGGTACGCAGTATTTT
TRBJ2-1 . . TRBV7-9 CASSFGEAPYNEQFF TGTGCCAGCAGCTTTGGGGAGGCCCCCTACAATGAGCAGTTCTTC
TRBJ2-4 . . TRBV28 CASSLSGNIQYF TGTGCCAGCAGTTTAAGCGGGAACATTCAGTACTTC
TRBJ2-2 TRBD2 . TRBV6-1 CASSEGLAGGTGELFF TGTGCCAGCAGTGAGGGACTAGCGGGGGGGACCGGGGAGCTGTTTTTT
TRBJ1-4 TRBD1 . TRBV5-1 CASSPRQGPEKLFF TGCGCCAGCAGCCCGCGACAGGGTCCTGAAAAACTGTTTTTT
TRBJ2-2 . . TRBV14 CASSHRRGSTGELFF TGTGCCAGCAGCCACAGGAGGGGAAGCACCGGGGAGCTGTTTTTT
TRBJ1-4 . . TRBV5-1 CASSFEGGNEKLFF TGCGCCAGCAGCTTCGAAGGGGGTAATGAAAAACTGTTTTTT
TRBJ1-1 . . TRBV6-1 CASSSRRGGAFF TGTGCCAGCAGTTCCCGTCGGGGGGGAGCTTTCTTT
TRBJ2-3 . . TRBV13 CASSLGSGTDTQYF TGTGCCAGCAGCTTAGGGTCAGGCACAGATACGCAGTATTTT
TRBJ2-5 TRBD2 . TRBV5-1 CASSFVREGAQYF TGCGCCAGCAGCTTCGTCCGGGAGGGAGCCCAGTACTTC
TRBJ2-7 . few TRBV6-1 CASSVESYEQYF TGTGCCAGCAGTGTTGAGTCCTACGAGCAGTACTTC
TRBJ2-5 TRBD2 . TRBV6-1 CASSGAAGGPIQTQYF TGTGCCAGCAGTGGAGCAGCGGGAGGGCCTATCCAGACCCAGTACTTC
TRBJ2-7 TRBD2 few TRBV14 CASSLGLAGVEEQYF TGTGCCAGCAGCCTAGGACTAGCGGGAGTTGAAGAGCAGTACTTC